A single sample gave rise to the 27 T cell receptor beta chains below, sequenced in a study of shared clonotypes between healthy human individuals. Here immunoSEQ multiplex PCR was the method, and the copy in TCRdb shows in-frame clones only, minus some. The sample includes about 2 million clones, just under 95% of them seen just once. Naive CD8 cells lacked CD45RO, underwent positive selection for CCR7 and left out terminally differentiated effector memory CD45RA+ cells. Sequenced material: naive CD8+ T cells sorted from blood. The receptors originated from a man between 18 and 29 years old in good health.

The V gene is TRBV2, the J gene TRBJ2-1, with a possible D match to TRBD2 (5 bases). Looked up from germline, CDR1 is SNHLY and CDR2 is FYNNEI. Trimming left V 2 bases short and J 5 bases short, with 22 bases between. This CDR3 is built from 18 residues. The CDR3: CASSEYQAGVATDNEQFF. CDR3 bases: TGTGCCAGCAGTGAATACCAGGCCGGGGTCGCTACCGACAATGAGCAGTTCTTC.

This sequence joins TRBV27 and TRBJ2-7; 7 bases match TRBD1. The CDR3 length is 15 residues. The junction had 10 bases not matched to a gene; V was cut back by 6 bases and J by 2 bases. CDR1 and CDR2 from the germline V gene are MNHEY and SMNVEV (reference sequence). As DNA, the CDR3 is TGTGCCAGCAGCGAACAGGGGTTTTCTGCCTACGAGCAGTACTTC. Translating gives CASSEQGFSAYEQYF.

The J gene is TRBJ2-1, the V gene TRBV6-5; TRBD1 aligns across 7 bases. Germline CDR1 is MNHEY and CDR2 is SVGAGI. V trimming: 8 bases; J trimming: 5 bases; junction bases outside the gene matches: 9. The CDR3 covers 14 residues. In nucleotides, the CDR3 is TGTGCCAGCTCGCTGACAGGGTTTGACAATGAGCAGTTCTTC. Translated, it gives CASSLTGFDNEQFF.

This sequence joins TRBV9 and TRBJ2-7; D may be TRBD1 (6 bases). The germline V gene encodes CDR1 SGDLS and CDR2 YYNGEE. The V gene lost 0 bases and the J gene lost 2 bases, with 15 bases spanning the gap. The CDR3 contains 16 residues. CDR3 in amino acids: CASSVGGQLLAYEQYF. The CDR3 region has the DNA TGTGCCAGCAGCGTAGGGGGACAACTTCTAGCCTACGAGCAGTACTTC.

The V and J genes are TRBV5-6 and TRBJ1-1, with a tentative D call TRBD1 (5 bases). Germline CDR1 reads SGHDT; CDR2 reads YYEEEE. The CDR3 totals 15 residues. The V and J ends lost 4 bases and 2 bases respectively, with 15 bases between them. The CDR3: CASSGWAGLNTEAFF. CDR3 sequence (DNA): TGTGCCAGCAGCGGGTGGGCAGGGCTCAACACTGAAGCTTTCTTT.

The J gene is TRBJ1-2, the V gene TRBV7-9, with a tentative D call TRBD1 (6 bases). V was trimmed by 5 bases and J by 7 bases, leaving 20 bases between them. The CDR3 is made up of 15 amino acids. The germline V gene has CDR1 SEHNR and CDR2 FQNEAQ (reference sequence). CDR3 loop: CASSPGGGRGGGYTF. CDR3 nucleotides: TGTGCCAGCAGCCCCGGGGGGGGCAGGGGAGGTGGCTACACCTTC.

V usage is TRBV9 and J usage is TRBJ2-7, with unresolved D. CDR1 is SGDLS, CDR2 YYNGEE, per germline. Trimming took 0 bases from V and 3 from J, leaving 10 bases between them. There are 14 residues in the CDR3. This CDR3 reads CASSVGAAHYEQYF. The CDR3 bases are TGTGCCAGCAGCGTAGGGGCAGCACACTACGAGCAGTACTTC.

Comment on this clone: One end of the junction is discordant with germline, which a read error may explain. The chain links TRBV7-7 to TRBJ1-4, with D unclear. The CDR3 loop spans 15 amino acids. CDR1 and CDR2 (germline): SSHAT, FNYEAQ (reference sequence). CDR3: CASSLSSATNEKLFF. The DNA for the CDR3 is TGTGCTAGCAGCTTATCGAGTGCAACTAATGAAAAACTGTTTTTT.

This clone occurred once. CDR3: CASRTGVYEQYF. The CDR3 coding sequence is TGTGCCAGCAGGACAGGGGTTTACGAGCAGTACTTC. V gene TRBV6-5 combines with J gene TRBJ2-7, with TRBD1 matching 8 bases. Germline-derived CDR1 and CDR2 are MNHEY and SVGAGI. The CDR3 has 12 residues. The trim removed 6 bases at V and 4 bases at J, leaving 2 bases unmatched.

The chain uses TRBV5-6 and TRBJ1-2; D ambiguous. V was cut by 0 bases and J by 7 bases, with 7 bases left in between. The CDR3 sequence is 12 residues long. Looked up from germline, CDR1 is SGHDT and CDR2 is YYEEEE. CDR3 loop: CASSLAGRGYTF. In DNA form, the CDR3 reads TGTGCCAGCAGCTTGGCTGGGCGTGGCTACACCTTC.

Note on this clone: Other DNA sequences in this specimen translate into the identical CDR3. The J gene is TRBJ2-7, the V gene TRBV14, with no clear D. The CDR3 has 13 amino acids. Trimming removed 1 base from V and 3 bases from J, with 7 bases in between. The V gene's germline CDR1 is SGHDN and CDR2 FVKESK. DNA for the CDR3: TGTGCCAGCAGCCAAGTCGGTGGCTACGAGCAGTACTTC. Its protein is CASSQVGGYEQYF.

This chain uses TRBV5-6 with TRBJ2-1; TRBD2 aligns across 14 bases. The junction had 8 bases not matched to a gene; V was cut back by 4 bases and J by 8 bases. Germline V gene lookup returns CDR1 SGHDT and CDR2 YYEEEE. The CDR3 runs 16 residues. CDR3 in amino acids: CASSGGLAGAGDEQFF. DNA of the CDR3: TGTGCCAGCAGCGGGGGACTAGCGGGAGCGGGCGATGAGCAGTTCTTC.

Of note for this clone: Other DNA sequences in the sample encode the same CDR3. This CDR3 is CASSLTDSYEQYF. The CDR3 DNA reads as TGTGCCAGCAGTTTAACGGACAGCTACGAGCAGTACTTC. The V and J genes are TRBV27 and TRBJ2-7, with D perhaps matching TRBD1 (6 bases). The V and J ends lost 2 bases and 3 bases respectively, with 8 bases between them. Germline-derived CDR1 and CDR2 are MNHEY and SMNVEV (reference sequence). This CDR3 is 13 amino acids long.

This rearrangement joins TRBV19 to TRBJ2-7; the D gene is possibly TRBD2 (6 bases). The germline V and J ends were trimmed by 7 bases and 0 bases, with 37 bases remaining between them. This CDR3 region has 22 residues. Looked up from germline, CDR1 is LNHDA and CDR2 is SQIVND (reference sequence). CDR3 coding DNA: TGTGCCAGTACTTTCCGTACTAGCCGGCCCTCTGTGGACGGAGTCCCCTCCTACGAGCAGTACTTC. Its protein product is CASTFRTSRPSVDGVPSYEQYF. The full variable domain, in which reference TRBV19 and TRBJ2-7 provide the parts outside the CDR3, is DGGITQSPKYLFRKEGQNVTLSCEQNLNHDAMYWYRQDPGQGLRLIYYSQIVNDFQKGDIAEGYSVSREKKESFPLTVTSAQKNPTAFYLCASTFRTSRPSVDGVPSYEQYFGPGTRLTVT.

V gene TRBV7-8 combines with J gene TRBJ2-7; TRBD1 might be the D (5 bases). This CDR3 comprises 14 residues. Trimming removed 1 base from V and 2 bases from J, with 9 bases in between. The germline V gene encodes CDR1 SGHVS and CDR2 FQNEAQ. CDR3 residues: CASSLVDTTYEQYF. The DNA of the CDR3 is TGTGCCAGCAGCTTAGTGGACACGACCTACGAGCAGTACTTC.

The V and J genes are TRBV2 and TRBJ1-2; no definite D call. The germline gives CDR1 SNHLY, CDR2 FYNNEI. Trimming pared 3 bases from V and 2 bases from J, leaving 13 bases between. The CDR3 consists of 15 residues. CDR3 residues: CASSDPAAPNYGYTF. The CDR3 DNA is TGTGCCAGCAGTGACCCAGCGGCCCCAAACTATGGCTACACCTTC.

This rearrangement joins TRBV7-9 to TRBJ2-3, with 7 bases fitting TRBD2. The ends lost 6 bases at V and 6 bases at J; junction bases unmatched: 12. CDR3 length: 15 residues. Germline CDR1 and CDR2: SEHNR and FQNEAQ (reference sequence). This CDR3 is CASSSLANRPDTQYF. The CDR3 DNA sequence: TGTGCCAGCAGTTCACTAGCGAACCGGCCGGATACGCAGTATTTT. The full variable domain, rest sourced from reference TRBV7-9 and TRBJ2-3, is DTGVSQNPRHKITKRGQNVTFRCDPISEHNRLYWYRQTLGQGPEFLTYFQNEAQLEKSRLLSDRFSAERPKGSFSTLEIQRTEQGDSAMYLCASSSLANRPDTQYFGPGTRLTVL.

This sequence joins TRBV19 and TRBJ1-6; unclear D gene. Germline values: CDR1 LNHDA, CDR2 SQIVND (reference sequence). The V end was cut by 3 bases, the J end by 8 bases, with 8 bases between. The length of the CDR3 is 13 residues. CDR3 in DNA: TGTGCCAGTAGTATGGGCACGTATTCACCCCTCCACTTT. Amino acids: CASSMGTYSPLHF.

This clone was detected once. The genes are TRBV7-2 and TRBJ1-2; 7 nucleotides align to TRBD1. The CDR3 is 14 amino acids. V dropped 5 bases and J dropped 3; count of bases not matched to a gene: 6. The V gene's germline CDR1 is SGHTA and CDR2 FQGNSA. CDR3 DNA sequence: TGTGCCAGCAGCACCCTTACAGGGGACTATGGCTACACCTTC. Residues: CASSTLTGDYGYTF.

This sequence joins TRBV28 and TRBJ1-2; D uncertain. Per the germline V gene, CDR1 is MDHEN and CDR2 is SYDVKM. The CDR3 length is 12 residues. Trimming cost V 7 bases and J 3 bases, with 9 bases left between them. This chain's CDR3 is CASTQVDYGYTF. The CDR3 bases are TGTGCCAGCACGCAGGTGGACTATGGCTACACCTTC.

With respect to this clone: This sample also contains other DNA sequences that code for the same CDR3. This chain connects TRBV5-1 to TRBJ2-7; a possible D gene is TRBD2 (5 bases). CDR1 and CDR2 from the germline V gene are SGHRS and YFSETQ. The V end lost 0 bases, the J end lost 5 bases, and 6 bases lay between the germline ends. There are 12 residues in the CDR3. In DNA, the CDR3 is TGCGCCAGCAGCTTGGCCGGGAACGAGCAGTACTTC. Translation gives CASSLAGNEQYF.

The rearrangement uses TRBV28 and TRBJ2-7; D remains unclear. V shed 5 bases and J shed 3 bases, with 14 bases lying between them. This CDR3 comprises 14 residues. The germline CDR1 and CDR2 sequences are MDHEN and SYDVKM. The CDR3 nucleotides read TGTGCCAGCAGTGACACAATCACCGGCTACGAGCAGTACTTC. This gives the protein CASSDTITGYEQYF.

V usage is TRBV4-1 and J usage is TRBJ2-5, with TRBD2 matching over 7 bases. CDR3 length: 15 amino acids. Germline lookup yields CDR1 MGHRA and CDR2 YSYEKL. J gave up 2 bases and V 5 bases, and 8 bases lay outside the gene matches. The CDR3 sequence: CASSFRLAGQETQYF. In DNA form, the CDR3 reads TGCGCCAGCAGCTTTCGACTAGCCGGACAAGAGACCCAGTACTTC.

This CDR3 is CASSLTGQGWYEQYF. CDR3 bases: TGTGCCAGCAGCTTGACGGGACAGGGATGGTACGAGCAGTACTTC. The V and J genes are TRBV5-6 and TRBJ2-7; 9 positions match TRBD1. This CDR3 region has 15 residues. V shed 1 base and J 4 bases; nucleotides not matched to a gene: 6. Looked up from germline, CDR1 is SGHDT and CDR2 is YYEEEE.

This sequence joins TRBV4-1 and TRBJ1-1; possibly TRBD1 for D (5 bases). Germline lookup yields CDR1 MGHRA and CDR2 YSYEKL. The CDR3 has 16 amino acids. Trimming removed 0 bases at V and 6 bases at J, with 17 bases between. The CDR3 region is CASSQDREGPYAEAFF. Here the CDR3 DNA reads TGCGCCAGCAGCCAAGATCGGGAGGGGCCCTACGCTGAAGCTTTCTTT.

This sequence joins TRBV7-9 and TRBJ2-7; D may be TRBD2 (7 bases). V lost 4 bases to trimming and J lost 6 bases, with 22 bases between them. This CDR3 spans 16 amino acids. Germline CDR1 SEHNR, CDR2 FQNEAQ (reference sequence). This chain's CDR3 is CASSSDDGGLRLEQYF. CDR3 nucleotide sequence: TGTGCCAGCAGCTCCGACGACGGGGGGCTTCGCCTCGAGCAGTACTTC. Using reference TRBV7-9 and TRBJ2-7 for the parts outside the CDR3, the full variable domain is DTGVSQNPRHKITKRGQNVTFRCDPISEHNRLYWYRQTLGQGPEFLTYFQNEAQLEKSRLLSDRFSAERPKGSFSTLEIQRTEQGDSAMYLCASSSDDGGLRLEQYFGPGTRLTVT.

The chain carries TRBV28 and TRBJ2-7; a weak D match, TRBD2 (6 bases). V lost 6 bases and J lost 7, with 16 bases in between. CDR3 size: 13 residues. Germline loops: CDR1 MDHEN, CDR2 SYDVKM. This CDR3 reads CASSVSGGVEQYF. The CDR3 bases are TGTGCCAGCAGCGTCAGCGGAGGGGTAGAGCAGTACTTC. The whole variable domain, remainder taken from reference TRBV28 and TRBJ2-7, is DVKVTQSSRYLVKRTGEKVFLECVQDMDHENMFWYRQDPGLGLRLIYFSYDVKMKEKGDIPEGYSVSREKKERFSLILESASTNQTSMYLCASSVSGGVEQYFGPGTRLTVT.